A selection of T cell receptor beta chains follows, all from one sample in a study of control samples from healthy donors and cancer patients. Libraries were prepared by immunoSEQ multiplex PCR; TCRdb keeps only in-frame clonotypes and omits some of them. The sample includes roughly 150,000 clones, roughly 88% of them seen just once. The sequencing sample was made of blood. The origin of the receptors is a man aged 18 to 35 in good health. CDR3s include the opening cysteine and the closing phenylalanine or tryptophan. Fields, in order: CDR3 length, D gene, clone size, J gene, V gene, CDR3 protein. A D gene is named only where the DNA matches it firmly. Rows give clone size only sometimes, using once, few, many, or a class for an expanded clone.

len: 15; d_gene: TRBD2; abundance: NA; j_gene: TRBJ2-2; v_gene: TRBV9; CDR3aa: CASSDLAGGSGELFF
len: 13; d_gene: NA; abundance: NA; j_gene: TRBJ2-2; v_gene: TRBV19; CDR3aa: CASSLLTGRELFF
len: 13; d_gene: TRBD1; abundance: NA; j_gene: TRBJ1-1; v_gene: TRBV19; CDR3aa: CASIKDTGVEAFF
len: 13; d_gene: NA; abundance: NA; j_gene: TRBJ1-1; v_gene: TRBV30; CDR3aa: CAWTGKAGAEAFF
len: 15; d_gene: TRBD2; abundance: few; j_gene: TRBJ2-1; v_gene: TRBV5-1; CDR3aa: CASSYLAGGQYEQFF
len: 15; d_gene: TRBD1; abundance: NA; j_gene: TRBJ2-3; v_gene: TRBV19; CDR3aa: CASSSGTGRPDTQYF
len: 11; d_gene: NA; abundance: NA; j_gene: TRBJ1-4; v_gene: TRBV20-1; CDR3aa: CSAQAGEKLFF
len: 15; d_gene: NA; abundance: NA; j_gene: TRBJ1-1; v_gene: TRBV4-3; CDR3aa: CASSQEYSGNTEAFF
len: 14; d_gene: TRBD1; abundance: NA; j_gene: TRBJ1-4; v_gene: TRBV28; CDR3aa: CASETGQRSEKLFF
len: 11; d_gene: NA; abundance: NA; j_gene: TRBJ1-2; v_gene: TRBV28; CDR3aa: CASSDSSGYTF
len: 18; d_gene: NA; abundance: once; j_gene: TRBJ2-5; v_gene: TRBV3-1/TRBV3-2; CDR3aa: CASSQGGVKQVLGETQYF
len: 13; d_gene: NA; abundance: NA; j_gene: TRBJ2-7; v_gene: TRBV27; CDR3aa: CASSLSDADEQYF
len: 14; d_gene: NA; abundance: NA; j_gene: TRBJ1-1; v_gene: TRBV30; CDR3aa: CAWSVGVVGTEAFF
len: 14; d_gene: TRBD1; abundance: once; j_gene: TRBJ1-1; v_gene: TRBV3-1/TRBV3-2; CDR3aa: CASSRPDRDTEAFF
len: 14; d_gene: NA; abundance: NA; j_gene: TRBJ2-2; v_gene: TRBV7-9; CDR3aa: CASSPPRDTGELFF
len: 12; d_gene: NA; abundance: NA; j_gene: TRBJ2-7; v_gene: TRBV11-2; CDR3aa: CASSTTLDEQYF
len: 14; d_gene: NA; abundance: NA; j_gene: TRBJ2-1; v_gene: TRBV28; CDR3aa: CASNEGLDYNEQFF
len: 16; d_gene: NA; abundance: NA; j_gene: TRBJ2-3; v_gene: TRBV14; CDR3aa: CASSQDGGVGTDTQYF
len: 14; d_gene: NA; abundance: NA; j_gene: TRBJ1-2; v_gene: TRBV21-1; CDR3aa: CASSSLQVWDGYTF